This T cell receptor beta chain was identified during a study of shared clonotypes between healthy human individuals. The material for each subset, its genomic DNA, was split evenly across several immunoSEQ plates. Repertoires were generated with immunoSEQ multiplex PCR, while TCRdb's copy carries only in-frame clones and drops some. The sample records around 560,000 clones, approximately 96% being singletons. Germline lookup yields CDR1 SGHDT and CDR2 YYEEEE. The CDR3 consists of 14 residues. The germline V and J ends were trimmed by 3 bases and 5 bases, with 14 bases remaining between them. Naive CD8 cells lacked CD45RO, underwent positive selection for CCR7 and left out terminally differentiated effector memory CD45RA+ cells.

The V call is TRBV5-6, the J call TRBJ2-5; D is perhaps TRBD2 (7 bases). Material: naive CD8+ T cells sorted from blood. The TCR sequence derives from a woman aged 25 to 39 in good health. In DNA, the CDR3 is TGTGCCAGCAGCTCTGGGGGGGCATGGGAGACCCAGTACTTC. Translating it yields CASSSGGAWETQYF.